These 28 T cell receptor beta chains came from one sample sequenced in a study of T-cell reconstitution after alpha-beta-depleted transplantation in children (dated by TCRdb to 2016 to 2017). Library creation used PCR. Sequenced using an Illumina HiSeq 2500. TCR libraries were prepared with molecular barcoding, using unique molecular identifiers to normalize TCRbeta repertoire quantification. TCRdb trimmed public reads at Q25 via fastp, called clones via MiXCR and kept in-frame beta chains. CDR3 protein duplicates are merged, each entry listing the most common genes and DNA. For this sample there are some 590,000 distinct CDR3 sequences; under 12% appear just once. Around 4% of the sample rests with the top ten. The sample here was PBMCs from the stem cell graft donor, taken from the stem cell graft. These receptor sequences come from a human donor who donated a stem cell graft to a child with acute myeloid leukemia.

Ten or more counts support this clonotype. The chain uses TRBV7-2 and TRBJ1-5; a weak D match, TRBD1 (5 bases). Trimming took off 6 bases at V and 2 bases at J, with 14 bases between the two ends. The CDR3 contains 15 residues. Germline loops: CDR1 SGHTA, CDR2 FQGNSA. As DNA, the CDR3 is TGTGCCAGCAGTTTCGCCGGGACGGGCAATCAGCCCCAGCATTTT. Residues: CASSFAGTGNQPQHF. Together with reference TRBV7-2 and TRBJ1-5, the CDR3 gives the full variable domain: GAGVSQSPSNKVTEKGKDVELRCDPISGHTALYWYRQSLGQGLEFLIYFQGNSAPDKSGLPSDRFSAERTGGSVSTLTIQRTQQEDSAVYLCASSFAGTGNQPQHFGDGTRLSIL.

Note on this clonotype: The conserved final phenylalanine or tryptophan is absent from the CDR3, which likely points to a read error. V is TRBV18 and J is TRBJ1-1, with D possibly being TRBD1 (5 bases). V gave up 5 bases and J gave up 5 bases, with 9 bases separating them. CDR1 KGHSH and CDR2 LQKENI come from the germline V gene. The CDR3 runs to 12 residues. This CDR3 is CASSVRETEAFY. The CDR3 nucleotides are TGTGCCAGCTCAGTCAGGGAGACTGAAGCTTTCTAT.

The chain recombines TRBV30 with TRBJ1-5; 7 bases are shared with TRBD1. CDR1 and CDR2 from the germline V gene are GTSNPN and SVGIG (reference sequence). V dropped 4 bases and J dropped 2; count of bases not matched to a gene: 8. The CDR3 totals 15 residues. CDR3 sequence reads: CAWKRGDSRNQPQHF. In DNA, the CDR3 is TGTGCCTGGAAAAGAGGGGACAGCCGCAATCAGCCCCAGCATTTT.

This clonotype was recorded a few times. This sequence joins TRBV30 and TRBJ2-7; D might be TRBD2 (6 bases). CDR3 length: 14 residues. Germline CDR1 GTSNPN, CDR2 SVGIG (reference sequence). V was cut by 1 base and J by 1 base, with 11 bases left in between. Here the CDR3 DNA reads TGTGCCTGGAGTGGGGGGAGGAAGTCCTACGAGCAGTACTTC. Amino acid sequence: CAWSGGRKSYEQYF. The full variable domain, its missing parts supplied by reference TRBV30 and TRBJ2-7, is SQTIHQWPATLVQPVGSPLSLECTVEGTSNPNLYWYRQAAGRGLQLLFYSVGIGQISSEVPQNLSASRPQDRQFILSSKKLLLSDSGFYLCAWSGGRKSYEQYFGPGTRLTVT.

This clonotype was detected a few times. This chain connects TRBV18 to TRBJ2-1, with TRBD2 identical over 7 bases. The CDR3 runs to 14 residues. CDR1 is KGHSH, CDR2 LQKENI, per germline. V shed 0 bases, J shed 7 bases, and the junction held 3 bases outside the gene matches. This CDR3 reads CASSPPSGKNEQFF. The CDR3 region has the DNA TGTGCCAGCTCACCACCAAGCGGGAAGAATGAGCAGTTCTTC.

This clonotype was counted a few times. The CDR3, as DNA: TGTGCCATCAGTGGGCCCTCAGGATCCTCTGGAAACACCATATATTTT. Residues: CAISGPSGSSGNTIYF. The chain has TRBV10-3 and TRBJ1-3, with D uncertain. In germline, CDR1 is ENHRY, CDR2 SYGVKD. The CDR3 runs to 16 residues. Between the trimmed V and J ends, which lost 4 bases and 0 bases, there was a span of 13 bases.

This clonotype was found a few times. This chain uses TRBV12-3 or TRBV12-4 with TRBJ1-6; tentatively, D is TRBD1 (6 bases). The CDR3 extends over 14 amino acids. Trimming took 2 bases from V and 11 from J, leaving 13 bases between them. CDR3 sequence reads: CASSLPGDSPPLHF. As DNA, the CDR3 is TGTGCCAGCAGTTTACCAGGGGACTCCCCACCCCTCCACTTT.

The V and J genes are TRBV5-6 and TRBJ2-5; tentatively, D is TRBD1 or TRBD2 (5 bases each). Between the trimmed V and J ends, which lost 0 bases and 5 bases, there was a span of 11 bases. The CDR3 is 14 amino acids. Germline CDR1 SGHDT, CDR2 YYEEEE. The CDR3 DNA sequence: TGTGCCAGCAGCTTGGGGGCGTGGGGGGAGACCCAGTACTTC. It codes for CASSLGAWGETQYF.

The chain carries TRBV7-3 and TRBJ1-6, with D hard to call. V was pared by 0 bases and J by 3 bases, with 6 bases between. The CDR3 is made up of 15 amino acids. CDR1 is SGHTA, CDR2 FQGTGA, per germline. As DNA, the CDR3 is TGTGCCAGCAGCTTAACAAACAGCTATAATTCACCCCTCCACTTT. As protein: CASSLTNSYNSPLHF.

The chain joins TRBV6-5 to TRBJ1-1; the D gene is possibly TRBD1 (5 bases). Trimming removed 3 bases at V and 5 bases at J, with 13 bases between. This CDR3 has 14 amino acids. CDR1 and CDR2 from the germline V gene are MNHEY and SVGAGI. CDR3 sequence (DNA): TGTGCCAGCAGTTATAGTGGGGACGGGACTGAAGCTTTCTTT. This encodes CASSYSGDGTEAFF.

This clonotype occurred many times. The chain links TRBV27 to TRBJ2-7; possibly TRBD2 for D (5 bases). CDR1 MNHEY and CDR2 SMNVEV come from the germline V gene (reference sequence). This CDR3 comprises 13 residues. V was trimmed by 5 bases and J by 1 base, leaving 9 bases between them. The CDR3 sequence is CASSQRRSYEQYF. CDR3 nucleotides: TGTGCCAGCAGTCAGCGGCGTTCCTACGAGCAGTACTTC.

Worth noting for this clonotype: One base away lies a much larger clone, so this may be a sequencing read error. This chain connects TRBV27 to TRBJ1-1; 7 bases are shared with TRBD1. Germline CDR1 reads MNHEY; CDR2 reads SMNVEV (reference sequence). V shed 5 bases and J 4 bases; nucleotides not matched to a gene: 7. The CDR3 runs to 14 residues. CDR3 in amino acids: CASSRQTGSTEAFF. Here the CDR3 DNA reads TGTGCCAGCAGTCGACAGACAGGGAGCACTGAAGCTTTCTTT.

This clonotype appeared a few times. The chain employs TRBV7-2 and TRBJ2-2, with D unclear. The CDR3 has 15 residues. Per the germline V gene, CDR1 is SGHTA and CDR2 is FQGNSA. V lost 2 bases to trimming and J lost 3 bases, with 10 bases between them. CDR3 coding DNA: TGTGCCAGCAGCTTACGCGACTTCCACACCGGGGAGCTGTTTTTT. It translates to CASSLRDFHTGELFF.

This clonotype was observed a handful of times. V usage is TRBV6-5 and J usage is TRBJ2-1; maybe TRBD2 (5 bases). The CDR3 has 15 residues. V lost 4 bases and J 4 bases, leaving 14 bases between the germline ends. Per the germline V gene, CDR1 is MNHEY and CDR2 is SVGAGI. DNA for the CDR3: TGTGCCAGCAGTTCACTCGGACTGGGATACAATGAGCAGTTCTTC. The encoded protein is CASSSLGLGYNEQFF.

V gene TRBV5-1 combines with J gene TRBJ1-4; D is undetermined. The CDR3 covers 12 residues. V lost 0 bases and J lost 13, with 10 bases in between. Germline loops: CDR1 SGHRS, CDR2 YFSETQ. The CDR3 DNA is TGCGCCAGCAGCTTGGCCGACGGGATACTGTTTTTT. This codes for CASSLADGILFF.

The CDR3 sequence: CASSLPATTTDTQYF. The CDR3 bases are TGTGCCAGCAGCTTACCTGCGACTACCACAGATACGCAGTATTTT. The chain has TRBV7-2 and TRBJ2-3; possibly TRBD2 for D (5 bases). Trimming took 2 bases from V and 2 from J, leaving 11 bases between them. The CDR3 loop spans 15 amino acids. Germline V CDR1 and CDR2: SGHTA, FQGNSA.

This clonotype has only a few counts. The rearrangement uses TRBV5-5 and TRBJ2-1; D remains ambiguous. Germline V CDR1 and CDR2: SGHKS, YYEKEE (reference sequence). V dropped 6 bases and J dropped 4 bases, with 11 bases sitting between them. The CDR3 spans 13 residues. The CDR3 region has the DNA TGTGCCAGCATCCAGGCCTCATACAATGAGCAGTTCTTC. Protein: CASIQASYNEQFF. The full variable domain, its missing parts supplied by reference TRBV5-5 and TRBJ2-1, is DAGVTQSPTHLIKTRGQQVTLRCSPISGHKSVSWYQQVLGQGPQFIFQYYEKEERGRGNFPDRFSARQFPNYSSELNVNALLLGDSALYLCASIQASYNEQFFGPGTRLTVL.

V usage is TRBV4-2 and J usage is TRBJ2-7, with 9 bases fitting TRBD1. This CDR3 comprises 16 residues. J lost 6 bases, V lost 3 bases, and 12 bases had no gene match. Per the germline V gene, CDR1 is LGHNA and CDR2 is YNFKEQ. The CDR3 DNA reads TGTGCCAGCAGCCAGGCCCGGGACAGGGACTCTGGCGAGCAGTACTTC. It translates to CASSQARDRDSGEQYF.

The genes are TRBV11-2 and TRBJ2-2; D uncertain. The CDR3 has 13 residues. Trimming pared 1 base from V and 6 bases from J, leaving 6 bases between. Germline V gene data show CDR1 as SGHAT and CDR2 as FQNNGV. CDR3 loop: CASSLVYAGELFF. The CDR3 DNA sequence: TGTGCCAGCAGCTTAGTTTATGCCGGGGAGCTGTTTTTT.

The V and J genes are TRBV5-1 and TRBJ2-1; D may be TRBD1 or TRBD2 (5 bases each). Germline V gene lookup returns CDR1 SGHRS and CDR2 YFSETQ. V lost 0 bases to trimming and J lost 4 bases, with 11 bases between them. The CDR3 runs 15 residues. The CDR3 region has the DNA TGCGCCAGCAGCTTGGTTGGGGACGGGTACAATGAGCAGTTCTTC. Translation: CASSLVGDGYNEQFF.

This clonotype was observed a few times. The chain uses TRBV5-6 and TRBJ2-4; the match to TRBD1 covers 7 bases. This CDR3 region has 16 residues. With V trimmed by 1 base and J by 0 bases, 4 bases remained unmatched. The germline CDR1 and CDR2 sequences are SGHDT and YYEEEE. CDR3 DNA sequence: TGTGCCAGCAGCTTGCCGGGACAGATAGCCAAAAACATTCAGTACTTC. Its translation is CASSLPGQIAKNIQYF.

This clonotype was counted a few times. The chain recombines TRBV18 with TRBJ1-4, with D unclear. CDR3 length equals 13 residues. Per germline, CDR1 KGHSH and CDR2 LQKENI. Trimming cost V 3 bases and J 8 bases, with 10 bases left between them. The CDR3 nucleotides read TGTGCCAGCTCACCTCCGGGAACCGAAAAACTGTTTTTT. Translation gives CASSPPGTEKLFF.

This clonotype was seen only a few times. The rearrangement joins TRBV6-2 or TRBV6-3 to TRBJ2-1; 10 bases match TRBD2. Germline-derived CDR1 and CDR2 are MNHEY and SVGEGT. The CDR3 contains 17 residues. The ends lost 2 bases at V and 3 bases at J; junction bases unmatched: 7. In DNA form, the CDR3 reads TGTGCCAGCAGTTACGGTACGGGACTAGCGTTCTACAATGAGCAGTTCTTC. Translation gives CASSYGTGLAFYNEQFF.

This clonotype was seen only a few times. A read error may produce the germline difference seen at one junction end. J is TRBJ1-2 and V is TRBV12-3 or TRBV12-4, with 7 bases matching TRBD1. The CDR3 contains 16 residues. The CDR3 coding sequence is TGTGCCAACAGTCCTATTATAGGGGGCTATGGCTATGGCTACACCTTC. Its protein is CANSPIIGGYGYGYTF.

Remarks on this clonotype: One junction end does not reproduce the germline sequence, and a read error may be involved. This chain connects TRBV20-1 to TRBJ2-3; D gene unclear. Germline V gene data show CDR1 as DFQATT and CDR2 as SNEGSKA (reference sequence). CDR3 length equals 16 residues. The CDR3 loop is CCARPAARPSTDTQYF. The CDR3 region has the DNA TGCTGTGCTAGGCCCGCGGCCCGGCCTAGCACAGATACGCAGTATTTT.

This clonotype was seen a handful of times. The genes are TRBV27 and TRBJ1-3; TRBD1 matches 8 bases. Germline lookup yields CDR1 MNHEY and CDR2 SMNVEV (reference sequence). The length of the CDR3 is 16 residues. Losses at the gene ends were 6 bases for V and 0 bases for J; bases not matched to a gene: 7. This CDR3 is CASRSLGTGSGNTIYF. The CDR3 nucleotides read TGTGCCAGCAGATCACTCGGGACAGGCTCTGGAAACACCATATATTTT.

This clonotype was observed at least ten times. The gene calls are TRBV20-1 and TRBJ1-1; tentative D call: TRBD1 (5 bases). This CDR3 is 11 amino acids long. Per germline, CDR1 DFQATT and CDR2 SNEGSKA (reference sequence). The V end was cut by 6 bases, the J end by 5 bases, with 10 bases between. In DNA, the CDR3 is TGCAGTGCCACGACAGCGACTGAAGCTTTCTTT. This encodes CSATTATEAFF.

A few counts support this clonotype. J is TRBJ2-7 and V is TRBV29-1, with TRBD1 matching over 9 bases. The germline CDR1 and CDR2 sequences are SQVTM and ANQGSEA. This CDR3 spans 14 amino acids. Germline trimming cut 5 bases from V and 6 bases from J; bases unmatched to any gene: 11. In nucleotides, the CDR3 is TGCAGCGTTTCGACAGGGGGATCAGTAGGCGAGCAGTACTTC. It yields the protein CSVSTGGSVGEQYF.